The 7 T cell receptor beta chains below come from one sample, sequenced in a study of PD-L1 blockade in urothelial cancer. Noted time point: peripheral blood 6 weeks after treatment start. The repertoire was sequenced with immunoSEQ multiplex PCR; TCRdb's copy has only in-frame clones and lacks some. Here the sample spans about 48,000 clones, 80% to 90% being singletons. The sample was PBMCs, taken around atezolizumab (anti-PD-L1) treatment. These receptors were collected from a man aged 65 to 85 with urothelial cancer.

This rearrangement joins TRBV2 to TRBJ2-2; TRBD2 aligns across 9 bases. Germline CDR1 is SNHLY and CDR2 is FYNNEI. V lost 8 bases, J lost 2 bases, and 6 bases stayed unmatched. The CDR3 consists of 15 residues. The CDR3 sequence: CASGGTSINTGELFF. The CDR3 nucleotides read TGTGCCAGCGGAGGGACTAGCATTAACACCGGGGAGCTGTTTTTT.

This chain links TRBV7-9 with TRBJ2-7; TRBD2 matches 15 bases. Losses at the gene ends were 5 bases for V and 7 bases for J; bases not matched to a gene: 9. The CDR3 is 16 amino acids. Per germline, CDR1 SEHNR and CDR2 FQNEAQ (reference sequence). CDR3 protein: CASSPVGLAGGKEQYF. As DNA, the CDR3 is TGTGCCAGCAGCCCAGTCGGACTAGCGGGAGGGAAAGAGCAGTACTTC.

The V and J genes are TRBV2 and TRBJ1-4; the D gene is possibly TRBD1 (5 bases). The CDR3 extends over 13 amino acids. The V gene lost 4 bases and the J gene lost 6 bases, with 9 bases spanning the gap. The germline CDR1 and CDR2 sequences are SNHLY and FYNNEI. The CDR3 is CASSGGGDEKLFF. CDR3 nucleotides: TGTGCCAGCAGTGGGGGGGGAGATGAAAAACTGTTTTTT. The variable domain in full, with the rest retrieved from reference TRBV2 and TRBJ1-4, is EPEVTQTPSHQVTQMGQEVILRCVPISNHLYFYWYRQILGQKVEFLVSFYNNEISEKSEIFDDQFSVERPDGSNFTLKIRSTKLEDSAMYFCASSGGGDEKLFFGSGTQLSVL.

The count of this clone is one. V usage is TRBV19 and J usage is TRBJ2-1; 10 bases are a match to TRBD2. From germline, CDR1 is LNHDA and CDR2 SQIVND (reference sequence). V shed 4 bases and J 1 base; nucleotides not matched to a gene: 10. The CDR3 covers 18 residues. The CDR3 nucleotides read TGTGCCAGTAGTAAAGCGGGAGGGCCGGGGATTTCCTACAATGAGCAGTTCTTC. Translating gives CASSKAGGPGISYNEQFF.

The gene calls are TRBV5-1 and TRBJ2-5; tentatively, D is TRBD1 (6 bases). V lost 9 bases to trimming and J lost 5 bases, with 17 bases between them. Germline-derived CDR1 and CDR2 are SGHRS and YFSETQ. CDR3 length: 13 residues. The DNA of the CDR3 is TGCGCCACCACCACGCAGGGGTGGGAGACCCAGTACTTC. Translated: CATTTQGWETQYF. The full variable domain, completed using reference TRBV5-1 and TRBJ2-5, is KAGVTQTPRYLIKTRGQQVTLSCSPISGHRSVSWYQQTPGQGLQFLFEYFSETQRNKGNFPGRFSGRQFSNSRSEMNVSTLELGDSALYLCATTTQGWETQYFGPGTRLLVL.

The V and J genes are TRBV29-1 and TRBJ2-7, with TRBD2 matching 9 bases. The germline V gene has CDR1 SQVTM and CDR2 ANQGSEA. With V trimmed by 4 bases and J by 2 bases, 3 bases remained unmatched. This CDR3 comprises 13 residues. The CDR3 DNA reads TGCAGCGTTGGGACTAGCGCCGCCTACGAGCAGTACTTC. This gives the protein CSVGTSAAYEQYF.

The chain links TRBV18 to TRBJ1-1, with 9 nucleotides matching TRBD1. CDR3 length equals 15 residues. Germline values: CDR1 KGHSH, CDR2 LQKENI. J was trimmed by 5 bases and V by 3 bases; bases with no gene match: 7. In DNA form, the CDR3 reads TGTGCCAGCTCACCTACTGACAGGGGGGGGACTGAAGCTTTCTTT. It encodes CASSPTDRGGTEAFF.